A single sample gave rise to the 27 T cell receptor beta chains below, sequenced in a study of shared clonotypes between healthy human individuals. The protocol was immunoSEQ multiplex PCR, while the TCRdb copy is restricted to in-frame clones and leaves out a portion. The sample consists of roughly 640,000 clones, about 96% of them appearing once. Sequencing input: naive CD4+ T cells sorted from blood. Subset: CD45RA+ positively selected. Receptors were obtained from a woman aged 25 to 39 in good health.

V is TRBV29-1 and J is TRBJ1-4, with D hard to call. The CDR3 is 13 residues long. Trimming left V 6 bases short and J 3 bases short, with 11 bases between. The germline gives CDR1 SQVTM, CDR2 ANQGSEA. The CDR3 nucleotides read TGCAGCGTGACCTGGAGTTCTAATGAAAAACTGTTTTTT. Encoded protein: CSVTWSSNEKLFF. The whole variable domain, remainder taken from reference TRBV29-1 and TRBJ1-4, is SAVISQKPSRDICQRGTSLTIQCQVDSQVTMMFWYRQQPGQSLTLIATANQGSEATYESGFVIDKFPISRPNLTFSTLTVSNMSPEDSSIYLCSVTWSSNEKLFFGSGTQLSVL.

DNA of the CDR3: TGCAGTGCTAGTATAGAGACCCAGTACTTC. Its protein is CSASIETQYF. V is TRBV20-1 and J is TRBJ2-5; D is unclear. Trimming removed 3 bases at V and 4 bases at J, with 3 bases between. Germline-derived CDR1 and CDR2 are DFQATT and SNEGSKA (reference sequence). This CDR3 region has 10 residues.

This CDR3 is CASSTTSGSDTDTQYF. The CDR3 DNA is TGTGCCAGCAGTACGACTAGCGGGAGCGACACAGATACGCAGTATTTT. The V call is TRBV6-6, the J call TRBJ2-3; the match to TRBD2 covers 12 bases. CDR3 size: 16 residues. With V trimmed by 5 bases and J by 2 bases, 5 bases remained unmatched. Germline CDR1 reads MNHNY; CDR2 reads SVGAGI (reference sequence).

The chain links TRBV4-1 to TRBJ1-5; D may be TRBD1 (6 bases). CDR3 length: 14 amino acids. V shed 5 bases and J shed 5 bases, with 13 bases lying between them. CDR1 is MGHRA, CDR2 YSYEKL, per germline. The CDR3 is CASSSTGYDQPQHF. DNA of the CDR3: TGCGCCAGCAGCTCCACAGGGTATGATCAGCCCCAGCATTTT.

The V gene is TRBV6-5, the J gene TRBJ2-5; D is unresolved. Germline loops: CDR1 MNHEY, CDR2 SVGAGI. This CDR3 spans 13 amino acids. V lost 0 bases, J lost 5 bases, and 7 bases lay in between. In nucleotides, the CDR3 is TGTGCCAGCAGTTACTCGACTTGGGAGACCCAGTACTTC. Protein sequence: CASSYSTWETQYF.

Points on this clone: This specimen includes other DNA sequences encoding the same CDR3. V is TRBV9 and J is TRBJ2-6, with D hard to call. Germline V gives CDR1 SGDLS, CDR2 YYNGEE. V gave up 1 base and J gave up 4 bases, with 3 bases separating them. The CDR3 runs to 13 residues. CDR3 DNA: TGTGCCAGCAGCGTATCCGGGGCCAACGTCCTGACTTTC. This translates into CASSVSGANVLTF.

The V call is TRBV4-1, the J call TRBJ1-2; D may be TRBD1 (5 bases). Germline CDR1 reads MGHRA; CDR2 reads YSYEKL. This CDR3 has 15 residues. V lost 3 bases to trimming and J lost 2 bases, with 13 bases between them. The CDR3 region has the DNA TGCGCCAGCAGCCATCCACTAAGGACAAACTATGGCTACACCTTC. Translating it yields CASSHPLRTNYGYTF.

The V call is TRBV19, the J call TRBJ2-7; 13 bases match TRBD2. Germline CDR1 LNHDA, CDR2 SQIVND (reference sequence). The CDR3 sequence is 14 residues long. V lost 9 bases, J lost 5 bases, and 7 bases stayed unmatched. DNA of the CDR3: TGTGCCAGCGAACTAGCGGGAGGGTCCAACGAGCAGTACTTC. It is translated as CASELAGGSNEQYF.

This clone was found once. CDR3 region: CASSLAWSATDTQYF. CDR3 DNA sequence: TGCGCCAGCAGCTTGGCCTGGTCGGCCACAGATACGCAGTATTTT. The rearrangement joins TRBV5-1 to TRBJ2-3; D call uncertain. This CDR3 spans 15 amino acids. The germline V and J ends were trimmed by 0 bases and 2 bases, with 10 bases remaining between them. The germline V gene has CDR1 SGHRS and CDR2 YFSETQ.

The chain has TRBV4-1 and TRBJ2-5; the D gene is possibly TRBD2 (5 bases). CDR3 length: 17 amino acids. Germline V CDR1 and CDR2: MGHRA, YSYEKL. V lost 1 base, J lost 5 bases, and 20 bases lay in between. The CDR3 reads CASSQGAASGIRETQYF. DNA for the CDR3: TGCGCCAGCAGCCAAGGGGCGGCTTCGGGGATTCGGGAGACCCAGTACTTC.

In its sample, this clone was seen once. The V call is TRBV5-1, the J call TRBJ1-1, with D unresolved. The CDR3 contains 14 residues. V was clipped by 0 bases and J by 1 base, with 7 bases between them. CDR1 is SGHRS, CDR2 YFSETQ, per germline. The CDR3: CASSLVAANTEAFF. The CDR3, as DNA: TGCGCCAGCAGCTTGGTTGCCGCGAACACTGAAGCTTTCTTT.

The V call is TRBV27, the J call TRBJ1-1; a possible D gene is TRBD1 (5 bases). Between the trimmed V and J ends, which lost 5 bases and 4 bases, there was a span of 20 bases. Germline V gene data show CDR1 as MNHEY and CDR2 as SMNVEV (reference sequence). The CDR3 runs 16 residues. The CDR3 loop reads CASSTKRRTWGTEAFF. The CDR3 DNA sequence: TGTGCCAGCAGTACGAAGAGGCGGACATGGGGCACTGAAGCTTTCTTT.

DNA for the CDR3: TGTGCCAGCCCCGGGGTCAGGTCCTCCTACGAGCAGTACTTC. Its translation is CASPGVRSSYEQYF. The chain uses TRBV7-6 and TRBJ2-7; D might be TRBD2 (5 bases). CDR1 is SGHVS and CDR2 is FNYEAQ in the germline V gene. The CDR3 has 14 amino acids. V was clipped by 8 bases and J by 0 bases, with 14 bases between them.

V is TRBV6-5 and J is TRBJ2-7; D might be TRBD1 (6 bases). Trimming removed 6 bases from V and 5 bases from J, with 8 bases in between. Germline-derived CDR1 and CDR2 are MNHEY and SVGAGI. This CDR3 has 11 residues. In DNA form, the CDR3 reads TGTGCCAGCAGAAACAGGGACGAGCAGTACTTC. It encodes CASRNRDEQYF.

The CDR3 is CASSPGGPSDEKLFF. The CDR3 DNA reads TGTGCCAGCAGCCCCGGGGGGCCTTCCGATGAAAAACTGTTTTTT. The chain links TRBV28 to TRBJ1-4; D is possibly TRBD1 (6 bases). Germline V CDR1 and CDR2: MDHEN, SYDVKM. The CDR3 sequence is 15 residues long. Trimming removed 6 bases from V and 6 bases from J, with 17 bases in between.

V and J are TRBV28 and TRBJ1-4; D might be TRBD1 (5 bases). Germline CDR1 is MDHEN and CDR2 is SYDVKM. The CDR3 consists of 14 residues. V lost 2 bases and J 7 bases, leaving 11 bases between the germline ends. The CDR3 spells CASSLQGGGEKLFF. The CDR3 DNA sequence: TGTGCCAGCAGTTTACAGGGCGGAGGTGAAAAACTGTTTTTT.

The chain employs TRBV15 and TRBJ1-5; D is unresolved. Germline CDR1 and CDR2: LNHNV and YYDKDF (reference sequence). V was trimmed by 4 bases and J by 4 bases, leaving 8 bases between them. The CDR3 sequence is 13 residues long. The CDR3 loop reads CATSIEQNQPQHF. DNA for the CDR3: TGTGCCACCAGCATCGAACAGAATCAGCCCCAGCATTTT.

The V and J genes are TRBV28 and TRBJ2-7; 7 bases align to TRBD2. CDR3 length equals 16 residues. J gave up 0 bases and V 5 bases, and 10 bases lay outside the gene matches. Germline-derived CDR1 and CDR2 are MDHEN and SYDVKM. The DNA for the CDR3 is TGTGCCAGCAGTCCTGCTTGGGCGGGAGCCTCCTACGAGCAGTACTTC. It codes for CASSPAWAGASYEQYF. Using reference TRBV28 and TRBJ2-7 for the parts outside the CDR3, the full variable domain is DVKVTQSSRYLVKRTGEKVFLECVQDMDHENMFWYRQDPGLGLRLIYFSYDVKMKEKGDIPEGYSVSREKKERFSLILESASTNQTSMYLCASSPAWAGASYEQYFGPGTRLTVT.

The sample holds a few counts of this clone. The chain carries TRBV15 and TRBJ2-7; 7 bases agree with TRBD2. CDR1 and CDR2 from the germline V gene are LNHNV and YYDKDF (reference sequence). The trim removed 0 bases at V and 3 bases at J, leaving 8 bases unmatched. CDR3 length: 16 residues. CDR3 coding DNA: TGTGCCACCAGCAGAGACTTGGCGGGAGCCCTCTACGAGCAGTACTTC. It codes for CATSRDLAGALYEQYF.

This clone was seen once. The gene calls are TRBV5-4 and TRBJ2-1; D possibly corresponds to TRBD1 (6 bases). CDR3 length: 13 amino acids. Germline loops: CDR1 SGHNT, CDR2 YYREEE (reference sequence). V was clipped by 3 bases and J by 6 bases, with 10 bases between them. The CDR3 region is CASSWGQSNEQFF. CDR3 bases: TGTGCCAGCAGCTGGGGGCAATCCAATGAGCAGTTCTTC.

The CDR3 coding sequence is TGTGCCAGTAGTACGACGGCTAGCGGGTTCCCGGCAGAGCAGTACTTC. As protein: CASSTTASGFPAEQYF. J is TRBJ2-5 and V is TRBV19; 8 nucleotides agree with TRBD2. In germline, CDR1 is LNHDA, CDR2 SQIVND (reference sequence). With V trimmed by 4 bases and J by 11 bases, 18 bases remained unmatched. This CDR3 comprises 16 residues.

The chain couples TRBV28 to TRBJ1-1; D ambiguous. The CDR3 covers 13 residues. Germline CDR1 is MDHEN and CDR2 is SYDVKM. Trimming removed 5 bases at V and 7 bases at J, with 14 bases between. For the CDR3, the DNA is TGTGCCAGCAGTCTGGGTCCTGTGGGTGAAGCTTTCTTT. Amino acids: CASSLGPVGEAFF.

The genes are TRBV7-2 and TRBJ1-2; D is undetermined. Trimming took off 4 bases at V and 4 bases at J, with 16 bases between the two ends. The CDR3 sequence is 15 residues long. Per the germline V gene, CDR1 is SGHTA and CDR2 is FQGNSA. CDR3 bases: TGTGCCAGCAGCTCGCGATGGCGGGAACTCTATGGCTACACCTTC. Protein: CASSSRWRELYGYTF.

Only one count was recorded for this clone. J is TRBJ1-5 and V is TRBV2, with D possibly being TRBD1 (5 bases). This CDR3 is 16 amino acids long. The V and J ends lost 6 bases and 0 bases respectively, with 15 bases between them. Germline V gene data show CDR1 as SNHLY and CDR2 as FYNNEI. CDR3 loop: CASRLELGDSNQPQHF. The CDR3 nucleotides are TGTGCCAGCAGGCTAGAGCTAGGGGATAGCAATCAGCCCCAGCATTTT.

The gene calls are TRBV7-9 and TRBJ2-7, with TRBD1 matching over 8 bases. The CDR3 totals 17 residues. Per the germline V gene, CDR1 is SEHNR and CDR2 is FQNEAQ (reference sequence). Trimming cost V 5 bases and J 0 bases; bases outside gene matches: 12. This chain's CDR3 is CASSPKQGQALSYEQYF. The CDR3 DNA reads TGTGCCAGCAGCCCAAAACAGGGACAGGCGCTCTCCTACGAGCAGTACTTC. The complete variable domain, with remaining parts taken from reference TRBV7-9 and TRBJ2-7, reads DTGVSQNPRHKITKRGQNVTFRCDPISEHNRLYWYRQTLGQGPEFLTYFQNEAQLEKSRLLSDRFSAERPKGSFSTLEIQRTEQGDSAMYLCASSPKQGQALSYEQYFGPGTRLTVT.

On this clone: The same CDR3 can be traced to other DNA sequences in this sample. The genes are TRBV28 and TRBJ1-2; D remains ambiguous. The V gene lost 3 bases and the J gene lost 1 base, with 3 bases spanning the gap. Germline CDR1 MDHEN, CDR2 SYDVKM. This CDR3 spans 12 amino acids. The CDR3 protein is CASSLDNYGYTF. In DNA, the CDR3 is TGTGCCAGCAGTTTGGATAACTATGGCTACACCTTC.

V usage is TRBV29-1 and J usage is TRBJ2-7; D possibly corresponds to TRBD2 (6 bases). The CDR3 runs 12 residues. Germline CDR1 reads SQVTM; CDR2 reads ANQGSEA. V gave up 4 bases and J gave up 2 bases, with 9 bases separating them. The CDR3 DNA follows: TGCAGCGTTGGTAGCGGAGCCTACGAGCAGTACTTC. This translates into CSVGSGAYEQYF.